The 28 T cell receptor beta chains below come from one sample, sequenced in a study of T cells in women clearing cervical HPV infection. The repertoire was sequenced with immunoSEQ multiplex PCR; TCRdb's copy has only in-frame clones and lacks some. The sample has about 33,000 clones; the top ten hold 1.5% to 2%. Sequenced: blood buffy coat. The receptors derive from a woman between 18 and 75 years old with a cervical HPV16 infection that either progressed to CIN3+ or cleared (not recorded which).

In regard to this clone: The sequence runs out 3 residues before the end of the CDR3; the remainder is reconstructed from the germline J gene. The chain carries TRBV10-1 and TRBJ1-6; no reliable D call. The CDR3 is 20 amino acids. V was shortened by 2 bases and J by 7 bases, with 27 bases between the two germline ends. CDR1 and CDR2 from the germline V gene are WNHNN and SYGVQD (reference sequence). The CDR3 DNA, read in part, is TGCGCCAGCAGTGAGCCAAAAAAGGTTCCGATCTTCCCCTTAAATTCACCC. Its protein is CASSEPKKVPIFPLNSP. The full CDR3 sequence reads CASSEPKKVPIFPLNSPLHF.

In the case of this clone: The DNA ends 3 residues before the CDR3 does, and the rest of the CDR3 is filled in from the germline J gene. This chain connects TRBV19 to TRBJ2-2; TRBD1 matches 7 bases. Trimming cost V 8 bases and J 4 bases; bases outside gene matches: 13. CDR3 size: 16 residues. Germline CDR1 LNHDA, CDR2 SQIVND (reference sequence). CDR3 amino acids: CASSNSPGQVTGELFF. The covered CDR3 bases are TGTGCCAGTTCCAACTCCCCCGGACAGGTCACCGGGGAG.

As to this clone: The DNA ends 3 residues before the CDR3 does, and the rest of the CDR3 is filled in from the germline J gene. The gene calls are TRBV19 and TRBJ1-2, with 9 positions matching TRBD1. CDR1 LNHDA and CDR2 SQIVND come from the germline V gene (reference sequence). Germline trimming cut 4 bases from V and 2 bases from J; bases unmatched to any gene: 5. CDR3 length: 15 residues. Incomplete CDR3 DNA: TGTGCCAGTAGTAGAGGACAGGGGATGAACTATGGC. This gives the protein CASSRGQGMNYG. The whole CDR3 sequence is CASSRGQGMNYGYTF.

About this clone: The missing CDR3 end, 3 residues past where the read stops, is filled in from the germline J gene. The gene calls are TRBV7-3 and TRBJ1-2; the match to TRBD1 covers 7 bases. The CDR3 length is 16 residues. Germline V gene sequence: CDR1 SGHTA, CDR2 FQGTGA. V trimming: 5 bases; J trimming: 3 bases; junction bases outside the gene matches: 12. The DNA read from the CDR3 is TGTGCCAGCAGCCATTCTACAGGGGAGGGCGACTATGGC. Translation: CASSHSTGEGDYG. The entire CDR3 protein is CASSHSTGEGDYGYTF.

Points on this clone: The CDR3 end lies 3 residues beyond the end of the read and is filled in from the germline J gene. The rearrangement links TRBV19 to TRBJ1-5; no clear D gene. The germline CDR1 and CDR2 sequences are LNHDA and SQIVND (reference sequence). The germline V and J ends were trimmed by 4 bases and 3 bases, with 13 bases remaining between them. This CDR3 contains 15 residues. CDR3 DNA (partial): TGTGCCAGTAGTAGCCTCCACAGCTCCAATCAGCCC. As protein: CASSSLHSSNQP. The whole CDR3 protein is CASSSLHSSNQPQHF.

In regard to this clone: The sequence runs out 3 residues before the end of the CDR3; the remainder is reconstructed from the germline J gene. The rearrangement joins TRBV6-2 or TRBV6-3 to TRBJ1-1; tentative D call: TRBD1 (5 bases). CDR1 and CDR2 (germline): MNHEY, SVGEGT. Trimming took off 6 bases at V and 1 base at J, with 6 bases between the two ends. The CDR3 runs 12 residues. The CDR3 DNA, read in part, is TGTGCCAGCAGGGGGCAGAACACTGAA. Amino acids: CASRGQNTE. From start to end, the CDR3 is CASRGQNTEAFF.

Notes on this clone: The read falls 3 residues short of the CDR3 end, and the missing part is taken from the germline J gene. The chain links TRBV20-1 to TRBJ2-7, with 10 nucleotides matching TRBD2. The CDR3 is made up of 14 amino acids. Per the germline V gene, CDR1 is DFQATT and CDR2 is SNEGSKA (reference sequence). V trimming: 0 bases; J trimming: 4 bases; junction bases outside the gene matches: 3. The CDR3 bases that were read are TGCAGTGCTAGAGAGGGTAGCGGGGGGTACGAG. Amino acids: CSAREGSGGYE. The full CDR3 protein reads CSAREGSGGYEQYF.

Concerning this clone itself: Read coverage stops 3 residues before the CDR3 terminus; the germline J gene supplies the remainder. The gene calls are TRBV7-8 and TRBJ1-4, with 9 bases identical to TRBD1. Germline assignment: CDR1 SGHVS and CDR2 FQNEAQ. V lost 1 base to trimming and J lost 8 bases; unmatched junction nucleotides: 5. The CDR3 has 15 residues. CDR3 amino acids: CASSLGTGVNEKLFF. Incomplete CDR3 DNA: TGTGCCAGCAGCTTAGGGACAGGGGTAAACGAAAAA.

With respect to this clone: The read stops 3 residues short of the end of the CDR3; the missing end is completed from the germline J gene. The V call is TRBV5-1, the J call TRBJ2-5; 13 bases are shared with TRBD2. The CDR3 consists of 16 residues. The ends lost 3 bases at V and 5 bases at J; junction bases unmatched: 7. CDR1 is SGHRS, CDR2 YFSETQ, per germline. CDR3 bases read: TGCGCCAGCAGCTCGGGGACTAGCGGGGCCAGGGAGACC. This sequence encodes CASSSGTSGARET. The whole CDR3 reads CASSSGTSGARETQYF.

Remarks on this clone: The read stops 3 residues short of the end of the CDR3; the missing end is completed from the germline J gene. The chain joins TRBV2 to TRBJ1-4, with TRBD1 as a possible D gene (5 bases). The CDR3 is 14 residues long. Germline CDR1 reads SNHLY; CDR2 reads FYNNEI. Trimming shortened V by 7 bases and J by 7 bases, and 16 bases separated the two germline ends. The CDR3 DNA, read in part, is TGTGCCAGCACATACCAGGGAGGGGCTGAAAAA. Its translation is CASTYQGGAEK. The full CDR3 sequence reads CASTYQGGAEKLFF.

With regard to this clone: Sequencing ends 3 residues short of the CDR3 end; the germline J gene provides the rest. The V and J genes are TRBV7-8 and TRBJ2-3, with 8 bases identical to TRBD1. Germline lookup yields CDR1 SGHVS and CDR2 FQNEAQ. The CDR3 is 13 residues long. The CDR3 sequence is CASSLDRGETQYF. The sequenced part of the CDR3 DNA is TGTGCCAGCAGCTTAGACAGGGGGGAGACG.

Turning to this clone: Read data end 3 residues before the CDR3 end; the end is taken from the germline J gene. The chain employs TRBV4-1 and TRBJ2-7; D gene unclear. The germline CDR1 and CDR2 sequences are MGHRA and YSYEKL. The length of the CDR3 is 16 residues. Trimming took 0 bases from V and 3 from J, leaving 15 bases between them. CDR3 bases read: TGCGCCAGCAGCCAAGATTATGCATCGTCTAGCTACGAG. This encodes CASSQDYASSSYE. The complete CDR3 protein is CASSQDYASSSYEQYF.

Comment on this clone: The missing CDR3 end, 3 residues past where the read stops, is filled in from the germline J gene. The chain joins TRBV4-1 to TRBJ2-2; D possibly corresponds to TRBD1 (5 bases). The CDR3 totals 16 residues. V was trimmed by 1 base and J by 4 bases, leaving 13 bases between them. The germline V gene encodes CDR1 MGHRA and CDR2 YSYEKL. The part of the CDR3 DNA that was read is TGCGCCAGCAGCCAAGTCATGGGGCAGGGCACCGGGGAG. Translating gives CASSQVMGQGTGE. The full CDR3 sequence reads CASSQVMGQGTGELFF.

As for this clone: Read coverage stops 3 residues before the CDR3 terminus; the germline J gene supplies the remainder. The chain uses TRBV19 and TRBJ1-5; unclear D gene. Germline lookup yields CDR1 LNHDA and CDR2 SQIVND (reference sequence). V lost 5 bases and J lost 5, with 16 bases in between. The CDR3 is 15 residues long. CDR3 DNA (partial): TGTGCCAGTAGTCCCCTATTTTCGGTCCATCAGCCC. It encodes CASSPLFSVHQP. The CDR3 in full is CASSPLFSVHQPQHF.

Remarks on this clone: The read ends 3 residues early relative to the CDR3; the germline J gene fills the gap. The chain carries TRBV27 and TRBJ2-7, with TRBD1 matching over 9 bases. This CDR3 contains 15 residues. V lost 6 bases, J lost 3 bases, and 9 bases stayed unmatched. Germline assignment: CDR1 MNHEY and CDR2 SMNVEV (reference sequence). The sequenced part of the CDR3 DNA is TGTGCCAGCAGAGTAACCGGGACAGGGCACTACGAG. Its protein product is CASRVTGTGHYE. The entire CDR3 sequence reads CASRVTGTGHYEQYF.

Concerning this clone: The observed sequence ends 3 residues before the CDR3 terminus, with the missing tail filled in from the germline J gene. V and J are TRBV19 and TRBJ1-5; possibly TRBD1 for D (5 bases). Germline V gene data show CDR1 as LNHDA and CDR2 as SQIVND (reference sequence). Trimming took off 10 bases at V and 1 base at J, with 20 bases between the two ends. This CDR3 region has 16 residues. CDR3 loop: CATPRPDTISNQPQHF. Partial CDR3 DNA: TGTGCCACCCCGCGCCCGGACACTATAAGCAATCAGCCC. The whole variable domain, filled in from reference TRBV19 and TRBJ1-5, reads DGGITQSPKYLFRKEGQNVTLSCEQNLNHDAMYWYRQDPGQGLRLIYYSQIVNDFQKGDIAEGYSVSREKKESFPLTVTSAQKNPTAFYLCATPRPDTISNQPQHFGDGTRLSIL.

A remark on this clone: The CDR3 goes on 3 residues after the read ends, and that part is filled in from the germline J gene. This sequence joins TRBV15 and TRBJ2-7; D call uncertain. Germline V gene data show CDR1 as LNHNV and CDR2 as YYDKDF (reference sequence). The CDR3 is made up of 16 amino acids. The ends were cut back, 4 bases at V and 2 bases at J, with 18 bases in the middle. The CDR3 here is CATSKGPVGKTYEQYF. Partial CDR3 DNA: TGTGCCACCAGCAAGGGCCCCGTGGGCAAAACCTACGAG.

With regard to this clone: The read stops 3 residues short of the end of the CDR3; the missing end is completed from the germline J gene. The genes are TRBV6-1 and TRBJ1-5, with a tentative D call TRBD1 (6 bases). From germline, CDR1 is MNHNS and CDR2 SASEGT. This CDR3 contains 17 residues. V lost 2 bases and J 2 bases, leaving 16 bases between the germline ends. The CDR3 reads CASSERRGIWGNQPQHF. Partial CDR3 DNA: TGTGCCAGCAGTGAAAGGAGGGGGATATGGGGCAATCAGCCC.

Remarks on this clone: Coverage ceases 3 residues before the CDR3 finishes, and the germline J gene fills in the end. V and J are TRBV7-8 and TRBJ2-3; no definite D call. There are 14 residues in the CDR3. The ends were cut back, 4 bases at V and 3 bases at J, with 11 bases in the middle. Germline values: CDR1 SGHVS, CDR2 FQNEAQ. The CDR3 bases that were read are TGTGCCAGCAGCTCCGCCGGGTGGACAGATACG. This encodes CASSSAGWTDT. The CDR3 as a whole reads CASSSAGWTDTQYF.

For this clone: The read falls 3 residues short of the CDR3 end, and the missing part is taken from the germline J gene. This rearrangement joins TRBV5-4 to TRBJ1-4; 7 nucleotides agree with TRBD1. There are 14 residues in the CDR3. V shed 3 bases, J shed 4 bases, and the junction held 3 bases outside the gene matches. Germline V gene lookup returns CDR1 SGHNT and CDR2 YYREEE (reference sequence). CDR3 bases read: TGTGCCAGCAGCTCTACAGGGGATAATGAAAAA. Its protein product is CASSSTGDNEK. The full CDR3 sequence reads CASSSTGDNEKLFF.

As regards this clone: With the read ending 3 residues before the CDR3 end, the germline J gene is used to fill in that end. The chain combines TRBV18 with TRBJ1-2; 7 bases fit TRBD1. This CDR3 comprises 13 residues. The germline CDR1 and CDR2 sequences are KGHSH and LQKENI. CDR3 sequence: CASSRGQIDTYTF. The sequenced CDR3 bases are TGTGCCAGCTCTAGGGGGCAGATAGATACC.

Notes on this clone: The read ends 3 residues shy of where the CDR3 ends; the end is completed using the germline J gene. The chain recombines TRBV19 with TRBJ2-2, with 7 bases fitting TRBD1. This CDR3 has 15 amino acids. Germline assignment: CDR1 LNHDA and CDR2 SQIVND (reference sequence). CDR3 sequence: CASTLYSGQHEKLFF. Incomplete CDR3 DNA: TGTGCCAGCACCCTCTATTCGGGACAGCATGAAAAG.

Of note for this clone: The read is 3 residues too short to cover the CDR3 end, so that end is filled in from the germline J gene. The gene calls are TRBV13 and TRBJ1-2; possible D gene TRBD1, 6 bases. Germline loops: CDR1 PRHDT, CDR2 FYEKMQ (reference sequence). The CDR3 runs to 17 residues. V was shortened by 4 bases and J by 3 bases, with 21 bases between the two germline ends. This CDR3 is CASSWGGRRVGDYGYTF. CDR3 DNA, as far as it was read: TGTGCCAGCAGCTGGGGGGGGCGGAGGGTCGGGGACTATGGC.

Regarding this clone: The sequenced fragment ends 3 residues before the CDR3 boundary, so the rest is inferred from the germline J gene. The rearrangement links TRBV6-1 to TRBJ2-2; TRBD2 matches 7 bases. Germline values: CDR1 MNHNS, CDR2 SASEGT. The CDR3 loop spans 16 amino acids. Incomplete CDR3 DNA: TGTGCCAGCAGTGGGGGGGGTGTCGGTTCTTATTCACCG. The encoded protein is CASSGGGVGSYSP. The CDR3 reads in full as CASSGGGVGSYSPLFF.

Regarding this clone: Sequencing ends 3 residues short of the CDR3 end; the germline J gene provides the rest. This chain links TRBV6-2 or TRBV6-3 with TRBJ1-2, with TRBD1 matching 9 bases. The germline gives CDR1 MNHEY, CDR2 SVGEGT. The CDR3 totals 15 residues. CDR3 sequence reads: CASSYSGQGNHDYTF. The sequenced CDR3 bases are TGTGCCAGCAGTTACTCGGGACAGGGTAACCACGAC.

A word on this clone: The CDR3 end lies 3 residues beyond the end of the read and is filled in from the germline J gene. The genes are TRBV5-4 and TRBJ2-7; TRBD1 matches 11 bases. The junction had 6 bases not matched to a gene; V was cut back by 2 bases and J by 2 bases. CDR3 length: 16 residues. The germline CDR1 and CDR2 sequences are SGHNT and YYREEE (reference sequence). The CDR3: CASSLGPGQGAYEQYF. Incomplete CDR3 DNA: TGTGCCAGCAGCTTAGGACCGGGACAGGGGGCCTACGAG.

Note on this clone: The read terminates 3 residues before the CDR3 end, so the remaining end is supplied by the germline J gene. The rearrangement links TRBV5-8 to TRBJ2-3; the D is unclear. The germline V gene has CDR1 SGHTS and CDR2 YDEGEE. The V end was cut by 1 base, the J end by 7 bases, with 4 bases between. The CDR3 has 11 amino acids. CDR3 residues: CASSLRYTQYF. CDR3 bases read: TGTGCCAGCAGCTTGCGTTATACG.

The CDR3 loop reads CASTTTGSYNSPLFF. Incomplete CDR3 DNA: TGTGCCAGTACCACGACAGGGTCCTATAATTCACCG. The chain recombines TRBV19 with TRBJ2-2, with 7 bases matching TRBD1. The read comes to an end 3 residues before the CDR3 does, leaving the germline J gene to fill in the end. The CDR3 totals 15 residues. The V gene's germline CDR1 is LNHDA and CDR2 SQIVND (reference sequence).